The rows below give T cell receptor beta chains drawn from one sample of a study of blood T cell repertoires in COVID-19. Data came from immunoSEQ multiplex PCR; TCRdb stores just in-frame clones and leaves some out. The sample yields about 300,000 clones, around 92% seen once. The sample taken for sequencing was PBMCs or T cells enriched from blood (not recorded which). These receptors originate from a woman between 45 and 60 years old who had been exposed to COVID-19. Each CDR3 is given with its conserved first and last residue. A D gene is named only where the DNA matches it firmly. Rows give clone size only sometimes, using once, few, many, or a class for an expanded clone.

TRBD1 TRBJ1-4 TRBV6-6 - TGTGCCAGCAGTCCTCTGACAGGGACCACAACTAATGAAAAACTGTTTTTT CASSPLTGTTTNEKLFF
- TRBJ1-4 TRBV5-1 - TGCGCCAGCAGCTTGGCCGGGGGAGGAGGAGAAAAACTGTTTTTT CASSLAGGGGEKLFF
TRBD2 TRBJ2-5 TRBV6-5 - TGTGCCAGCACTAGCGGGGGCCACCAAGAGACCCAGTACTTC CASTSGGHQETQYF
- TRBJ2-3 TRBV11-3 - TGTGCCAGCAGCCCAACCGGGACTAGCACAGATACGCAGTATTTT CASSPTGTSTDTQYF
TRBD2 TRBJ2-3 TRBV30 - TGTGCCTGGGGACTAGCGGGGGGGCCAAGCACAGATACGCAGTATTTT CAWGLAGGPSTDTQYF
- TRBJ1-3 TRBV18 - TGTGCCAGCGCCGTAGACTCTGGAAACACCATATATTTT CASAVDSGNTIYF
- TRBJ2-7 TRBV28 once TGTGCCAGCAAAAATGGGGGGACCTACGAGCAGTACTTC CASKNGGTYEQYF
- TRBJ2-5 TRBV3-1/TRBV3-2 few TGTGCCAGCAGCCACGAGGAGACCCAGTACTTC CASSHEETQYF
- TRBJ2-5 TRBV20-1 - TGCAGTGCTAGTCCCGGTCAGGGGTTGGGGGAGACCCAGTACTTC CSASPGQGLGETQYF
TRBD2 TRBJ2-2 TRBV7-2 - TGTGCCAGCAGCTTAGCGGCTAGCGGAAGCACCGGGGAGCTGTTTTTT CASSLAASGSTGELFF
- TRBJ2-7 TRBV5-1 - TGCGCCAGCAGCATCGCCCGGTCAGGCCCCCAAACCTACGAGCAGTACTTC CASSIARSGPQTYEQYF
TRBD1 TRBJ1-2 TRBV9 once TGTGCCAGCAGAGGACCCGGGACAGGGGAAACTAACTATGGCTACACCTTC CASRGPGTGETNYGYTF